This TCR beta chain comes out of a study of blood T cell repertoires in COVID-19. Study summary: Material from acute and convalescent COVID-19 was sourced from the United States, Italy and Spain. T cells, B-cell-depleted T cells, or PBMCs provided the cDNA or gDNA that served as material.

In germline, CDR1 is SGHRS, CDR2 YFSETQ. V gave up 4 bases and J gave up 6 bases; unmatched junction bases: 11. This CDR3 has 17 residues. Clones were read by immunoSEQ multiplex PCR, and TCRdb kept only the in-frame ones, dropping some. The data show about 80,000 clones, around 76% seen once. Sequenced input: peripheral blood. J is TRBJ2-2 and V is TRBV5-1; 11 bases match TRBD2. This receptor was identified in a human donor in a cohort sampled during active COVID-19. This chain's CDR3 is CASSTNLGTSGAGELFF. CDR3 DNA: TGCGCCAGCAGCACCAACCTCGGGACTAGCGGCGCCGGGGAGCTGTTTTTT.